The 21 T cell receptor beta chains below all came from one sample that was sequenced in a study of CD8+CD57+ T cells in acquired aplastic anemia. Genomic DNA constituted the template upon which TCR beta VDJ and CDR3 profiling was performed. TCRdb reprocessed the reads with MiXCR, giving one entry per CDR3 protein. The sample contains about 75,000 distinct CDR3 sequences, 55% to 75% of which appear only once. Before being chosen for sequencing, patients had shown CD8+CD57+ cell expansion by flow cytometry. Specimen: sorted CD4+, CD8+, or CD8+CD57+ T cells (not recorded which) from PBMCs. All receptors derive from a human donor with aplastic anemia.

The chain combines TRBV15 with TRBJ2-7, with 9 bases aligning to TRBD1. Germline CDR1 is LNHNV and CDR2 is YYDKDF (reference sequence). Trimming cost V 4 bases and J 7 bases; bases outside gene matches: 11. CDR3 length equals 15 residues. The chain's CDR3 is CATSKGQGTRGEQYF. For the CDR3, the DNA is TGTGCCACCAGCAAGGGACAGGGTACGAGGGGTGAGCAGTACTTC.

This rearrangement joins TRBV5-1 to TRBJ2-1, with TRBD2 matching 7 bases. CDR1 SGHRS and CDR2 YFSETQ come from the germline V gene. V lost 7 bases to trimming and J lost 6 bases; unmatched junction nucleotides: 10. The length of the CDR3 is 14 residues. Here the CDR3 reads CASHEFTSANEQFF. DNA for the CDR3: TGCGCCAGCCATGAATTCACTAGCGCCAATGAGCAGTTCTTC.

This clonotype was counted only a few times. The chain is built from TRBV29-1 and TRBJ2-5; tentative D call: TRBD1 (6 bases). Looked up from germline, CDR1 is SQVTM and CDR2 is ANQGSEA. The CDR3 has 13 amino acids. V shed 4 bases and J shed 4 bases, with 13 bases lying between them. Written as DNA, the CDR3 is TGCAGCGTTGGGGCTGGGGGCGGAGAGACCCAGTACTTC. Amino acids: CSVGAGGGETQYF.

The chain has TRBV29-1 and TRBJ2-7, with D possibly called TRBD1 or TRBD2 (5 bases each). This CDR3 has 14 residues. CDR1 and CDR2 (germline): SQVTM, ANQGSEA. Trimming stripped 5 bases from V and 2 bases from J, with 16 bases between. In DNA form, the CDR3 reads TGCAGCGTTTCCCGAGGGCAGGGCGCCTACGAGCAGTACTTC. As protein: CSVSRGQGAYEQYF.

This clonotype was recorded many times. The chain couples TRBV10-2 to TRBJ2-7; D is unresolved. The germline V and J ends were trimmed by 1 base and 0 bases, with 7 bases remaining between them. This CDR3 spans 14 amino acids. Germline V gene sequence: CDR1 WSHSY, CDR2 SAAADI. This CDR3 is CASSEYSSSYEQYF. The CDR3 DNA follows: TGCGCCAGCAGTGAGTACAGCAGCTCCTACGAGCAGTACTTC.

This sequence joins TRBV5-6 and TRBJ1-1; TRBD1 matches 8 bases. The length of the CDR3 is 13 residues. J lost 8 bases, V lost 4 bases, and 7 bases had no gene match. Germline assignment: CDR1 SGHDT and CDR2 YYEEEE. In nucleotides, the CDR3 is TGTGCCAGCAGCCCAGGGGGCGCGTCGGAAGCTTTCTTT. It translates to CASSPGGASEAFF.

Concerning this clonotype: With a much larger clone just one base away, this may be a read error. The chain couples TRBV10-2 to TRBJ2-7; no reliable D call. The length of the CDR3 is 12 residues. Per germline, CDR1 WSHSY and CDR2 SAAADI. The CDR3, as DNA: TGCGCCAACAGTGAGTACCCCTACGAGCAGTACTTC. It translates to CANSEYPYEQYF.

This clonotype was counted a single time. The CDR3 is CATSEAGTGQETQYF. DNA of the CDR3: TGTGCCACCAGTGAGGCCGGGACAGGACAAGAGACCCAGTACTTC. This chain links TRBV24-1 with TRBJ2-5; 8 bases align to TRBD1. Looked up from germline, CDR1 is KGHDR and CDR2 is SFDVKD. V was pared by 4 bases and J by 2 bases, with 5 bases of the junction left unmatched. This CDR3 is 15 amino acids long.

The CDR3 loop reads CAWRTGLAGREQYF. The CDR3 nucleotides are TGTGCCTGGAGGACGGGACTAGCGGGTAGGGAGCAGTACTTC. V usage is TRBV30 and J usage is TRBJ2-7, with 12 positions matching TRBD2. CDR3 length: 14 residues. Trimming removed 3 bases from V and 7 bases from J; junction bases left unmatched: 7. CDR1 GTSNPN and CDR2 SVGIG come from the germline V gene (reference sequence).

The CDR3 nucleotides are TGTGCCAGCAGCTTAGGGACAGGACAAGAGACCCAGTACTTC. It is translated as CASSLGTGQETQYF. The chain combines TRBV7-9 with TRBJ2-5; 7 bases agree with TRBD1. CDR3 length: 14 amino acids. V dropped 1 base and J dropped 2; count of bases not matched to a gene: 1. From germline, CDR1 is SEHNR and CDR2 FQNEAQ (reference sequence).

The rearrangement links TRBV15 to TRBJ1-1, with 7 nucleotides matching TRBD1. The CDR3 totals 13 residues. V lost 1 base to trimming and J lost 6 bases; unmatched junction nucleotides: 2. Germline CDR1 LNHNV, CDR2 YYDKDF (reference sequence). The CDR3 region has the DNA TGTGCCACCAGCAGAGGAGACAGGGCTGAAGCTTTCTTT. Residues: CATSRGDRAEAFF.

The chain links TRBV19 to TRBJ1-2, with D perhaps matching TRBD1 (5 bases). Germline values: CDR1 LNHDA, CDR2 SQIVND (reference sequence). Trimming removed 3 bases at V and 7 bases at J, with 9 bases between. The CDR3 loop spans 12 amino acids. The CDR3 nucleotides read TGTGCCAGTAGTATGGGGGTGTCTGGCTACACCTTC. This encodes CASSMGVSGYTF.

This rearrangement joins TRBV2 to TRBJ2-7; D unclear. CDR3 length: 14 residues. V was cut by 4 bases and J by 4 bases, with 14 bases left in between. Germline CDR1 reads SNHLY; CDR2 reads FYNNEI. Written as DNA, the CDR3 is TGTGCCAGCAGTGGTCAATCTTATCGTTACGAGCAGTACTTC. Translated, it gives CASSGQSYRYEQYF.

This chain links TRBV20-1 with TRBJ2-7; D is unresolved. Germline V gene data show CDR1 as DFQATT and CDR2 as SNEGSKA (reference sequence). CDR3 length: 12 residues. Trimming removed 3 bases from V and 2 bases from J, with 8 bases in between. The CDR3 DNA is TGCAGTGCTAGCGACACACCCTACGAGCAGTACTTC. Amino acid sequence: CSASDTPYEQYF.

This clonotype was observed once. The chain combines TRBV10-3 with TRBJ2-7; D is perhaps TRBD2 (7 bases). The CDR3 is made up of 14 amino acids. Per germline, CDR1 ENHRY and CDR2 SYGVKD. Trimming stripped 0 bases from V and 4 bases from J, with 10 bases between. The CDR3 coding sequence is TGTGCCATCAGTGAGTCAGAGGGGGGGTACGAGCAGTACTTC. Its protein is CAISESEGGYEQYF.

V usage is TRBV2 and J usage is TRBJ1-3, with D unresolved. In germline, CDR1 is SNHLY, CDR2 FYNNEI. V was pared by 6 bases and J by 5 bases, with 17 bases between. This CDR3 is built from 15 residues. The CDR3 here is CASSADPIRRNTIYF. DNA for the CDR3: TGTGCCAGCAGCGCCGACCCAATTCGGAGAAACACCATATATTTT.

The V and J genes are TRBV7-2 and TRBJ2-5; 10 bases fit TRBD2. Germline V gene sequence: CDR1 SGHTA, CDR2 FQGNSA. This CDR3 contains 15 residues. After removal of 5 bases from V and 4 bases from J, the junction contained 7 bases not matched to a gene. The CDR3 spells CASSPPGLARETQYF. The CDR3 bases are TGTGCCAGCAGCCCCCCGGGACTAGCGAGAGAGACCCAGTACTTC.

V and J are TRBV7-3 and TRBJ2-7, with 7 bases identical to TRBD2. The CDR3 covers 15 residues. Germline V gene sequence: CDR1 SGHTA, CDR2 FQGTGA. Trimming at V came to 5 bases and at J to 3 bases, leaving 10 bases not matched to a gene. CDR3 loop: CASSQAGRRGYEQYF. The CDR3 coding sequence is TGTGCCAGCAGCCAAGCGGGGCGGAGGGGCTACGAGCAGTACTTC.

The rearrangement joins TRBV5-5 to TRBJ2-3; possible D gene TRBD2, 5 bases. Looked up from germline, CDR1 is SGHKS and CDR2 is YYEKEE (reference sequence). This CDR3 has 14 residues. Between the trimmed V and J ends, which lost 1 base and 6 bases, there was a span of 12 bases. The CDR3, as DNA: TGTGCCAGCAGCTTGATAACAGTAGCGGATACGCAGTATTTT. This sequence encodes CASSLITVADTQYF.

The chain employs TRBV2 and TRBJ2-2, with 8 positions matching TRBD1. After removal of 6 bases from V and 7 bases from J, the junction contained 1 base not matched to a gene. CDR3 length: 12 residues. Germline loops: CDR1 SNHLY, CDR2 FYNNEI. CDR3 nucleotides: TGTGCCAGCAGACAGGGGGTCGGGGAGCTGTTTTTT. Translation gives CASRQGVGELFF.

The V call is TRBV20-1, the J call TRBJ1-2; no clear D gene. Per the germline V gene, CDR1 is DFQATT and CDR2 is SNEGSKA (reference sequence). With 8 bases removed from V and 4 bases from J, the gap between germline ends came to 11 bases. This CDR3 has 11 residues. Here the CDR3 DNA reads TGCAGTCCTGGATCCATCTATGGCTACACCTTC. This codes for CSPGSIYGYTF.